This T cell receptor beta chain is from a study of blood T cell repertoires in COVID-19. Study in general: COVID-19 samples, acute and convalescent, were from the United States, Italy and Spain. T cells, B-cell-depleted T cells, or PBMCs provided the cDNA or gDNA that served as material.

The protocol was immunoSEQ multiplex PCR, while the TCRdb copy is restricted to in-frame clones and leaves out a portion. The table includes approximately 200,000 clones, 88% detected once. This CDR3 has 13 residues. V was cut by 7 bases and J by 7 bases, with 12 bases left in between. Germline assignment: CDR1 SGHTS and CDR2 YDEGEE. The sequence came from a man between 65 and 85 years old with acute or convalescent COVID-19. Sequencing used peripheral blood. The chain recombines TRBV5-8 with TRBJ1-6, with D hard to call. CDR3 sequence (DNA): TGTGCCAGCCGGCAGGTGACCAATTCACCCCTCCACTTT. Its protein is CASRQVTNSPLHF.